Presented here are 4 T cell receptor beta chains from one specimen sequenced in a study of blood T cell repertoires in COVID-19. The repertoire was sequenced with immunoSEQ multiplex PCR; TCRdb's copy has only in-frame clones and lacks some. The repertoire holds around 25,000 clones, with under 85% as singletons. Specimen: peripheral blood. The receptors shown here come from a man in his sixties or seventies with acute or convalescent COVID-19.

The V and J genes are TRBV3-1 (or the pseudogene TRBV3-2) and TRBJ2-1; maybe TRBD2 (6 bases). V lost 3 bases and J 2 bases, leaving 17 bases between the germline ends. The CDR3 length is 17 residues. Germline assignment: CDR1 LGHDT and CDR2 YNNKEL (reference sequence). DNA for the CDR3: TGTGCCAGCAGCCATCTTATCGGGGGAGTTCCCTACAATGAGCAGTTCTTC. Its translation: CASSHLIGGVPYNEQFF.

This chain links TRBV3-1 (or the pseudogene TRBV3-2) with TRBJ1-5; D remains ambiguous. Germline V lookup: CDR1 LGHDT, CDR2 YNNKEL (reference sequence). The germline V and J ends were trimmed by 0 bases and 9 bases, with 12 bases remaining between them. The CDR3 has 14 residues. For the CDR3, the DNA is TGTGCCAGCAGCCAAGATTGGGAGGGTCGGCCCCAGCATTTT. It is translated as CASSQDWEGRPQHF.

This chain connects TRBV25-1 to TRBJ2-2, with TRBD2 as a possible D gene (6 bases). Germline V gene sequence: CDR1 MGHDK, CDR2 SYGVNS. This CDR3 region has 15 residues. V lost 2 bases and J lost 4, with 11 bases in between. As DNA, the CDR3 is TGTGCCAGCAGTGAAGCGGGGCTTGGCACCGGGGAGCTGTTTTTT. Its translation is CASSEAGLGTGELFF.

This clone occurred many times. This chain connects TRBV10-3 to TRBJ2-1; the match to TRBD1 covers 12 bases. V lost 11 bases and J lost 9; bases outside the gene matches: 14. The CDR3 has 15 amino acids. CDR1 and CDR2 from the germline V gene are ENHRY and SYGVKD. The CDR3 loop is CAVGSGTGGFGEQFF. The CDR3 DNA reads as TGTGCCGTCGGCTCCGGGACAGGGGGCTTCGGTGAGCAGTTCTTC.